This T cell receptor (beta chain) is from a study of CD8+ T cells in alopecia areata. For the study at large: Tofacitinib treatment spanned 6 to 18 months, with 6 months off drug afterward.

RNA extraction was followed by reverse transcription into cDNA, which acted as the sequencing template. Libraries were prepared by immunoSEQ multiplex PCR; TCRdb keeps only in-frame clonotypes and omits some of them. This table has around 210,000 clones, 64% appearing once. The study's findings and limits: Lesional scalp, especially alopecia totalis/universalis, showed higher clonality than normal scalp. In scalp and blood during tofacitinib, many expanded lesional clones persisted.

Details on this clone: Its antigen remains unknown.

Indicated treatment: oral pan-JAK inhibitor, 5-10 mg twice daily. Individuals with alopecia areata gave both lesional scalp punch biopsies and peripheral blood for collection. This CDR3 has 15 residues. The V gene lost 4 bases and the J gene lost 4 bases, with 16 bases spanning the gap. Germline V gene lookup returns CDR1 KGHSH and CDR2 LQKENI. The source material was CD4+ T cells sorted from blood, sampled at week 4, from a patient treated with tofacitinib. This TCR came from a human donor with alopecia areata. This sequence joins TRBV18 and TRBJ2-5, with D maybe TRBD1 (5 bases). CDR3 region: CASSLYNGRAETQYF. The CDR3 DNA reads as TGTGCCAGCTCACTATATAACGGCAGGGCAGAGACCCAGTACTTC.